This T cell receptor (beta chain) stems from a study of CD8+ T cells in alopecia areata (dated by TCRdb to 2016 to 2019). With respect to the entire study: In both human patients and the C3H/HeJ mouse model, the study applied high-throughput TCRbeta sequencing to look at T cell clonal expansion in alopecia areata. In humans, TCRbeta sequencing was performed on scalp tissue and on sorted CD4+ and CD8+ peripheral blood T cells from healthy controls and from patients with patchy or totalis/universalis alopecia areata. Clonality in the scalp was compared among normal scalp (n=4), patchy alopecia areata scalp (n=8), and alopecia totalis/universalis scalp (n=8). RNA was obtained with the PAXgene miRNA kit for fixed scalp, the miRNeasy kit for PBMCs, and the RNeasy kit for mouse skin. TCRbeta CDR3 regions were amplified by immunoSEQ multiplex PCR using 35 Vbeta forward and 13 Jbeta reverse primers. Beyond this particular receptor, the publication reports: Shared TCR sequences between patients were less evident than in mice, which may be partly attributable to HLA diversity in the patient population. Higher clonality and more expanded CD8+ clones were observed in lesional scalp than in normal scalp, particularly in alopecia totalis/universalis, a finding suggestive of antigenic drive. Scalp TCR repertoire analysis is complicated because resident alphabeta T cells in normal human skin are also sequenced, whereas mouse skin is dominated by gammadelta T cells.

This clone was found a few times. The antigen it recognizes is unknown. No much larger clone is present one base from it, and per-base qualities are unavailable. In a handful of patients from the biomarker study, CD4+ cells were sorted further to obtain CD25+CD127- cells. Lesional scalp punch biopsies and peripheral blood were collected from alopecia areata patients. PBMCs were isolated by density centrifugation and stained for CD3, CD4 and CD8, and CD4+ and CD8+ T cells were sorted on a FACSAria. As part of a multicenter biomarker study, untreated alopecia areata patients were recruited. V is cut by 4 bases and J by 0 bases, and the space between the germline ends is 16 bases. Taken from cysteine to phenylalanine, the CDR3 has 17 residues. CDR3 DNA is the only sequence kept; it has 51 bases, read in frame from the first base. The CDR1 and CDR2 encoded by the germline V gene (reference sequence) are PRHDT and FYEKMQ.

Library preparation was by the immunoSEQ multiplex PCR assay. For TCR sequencing, RNA was extracted from every sample and reverse transcribed into cDNA to serve as template. First-strand cDNA was synthesized with SuperScript III using a 2:1 mix of oligo-dT and random hexamers. A synthetic immune receptor repertoire was used to gauge amplification bias, and whatever bias remained was removed computationally. The original pipeline was this. Raw reads were preprocessed to remove errors, and CDR3 was defined by IMGT conventions from the conserved cysteine to phenylalanine. Clonality was computed as 1 minus the Shannon entropy, with the entropy normalized by log2 of the number of productive unique TCRs. Scalp TCRbeta sequences were cross-referenced with sorted blood CD4 and CD8 repertoires so that the CD4 or CD8 identity of scalp clones could be inferred. In TCRdb, the immuneACCESS table is reduced to in-frame sequences with V and J assigned. These tables do not hold every clone; where another copy was compared, an unresolved V gene accounts for under half, and the others remain unexplained. For V, J and clone size, that table is used; D and trimming come from the DNA. For this sample the table gives about 14,000 clones, of which over 50% were detected only once. The leading ten clones occupy under 5% of the sample.

The V and J genes are TRBV13 and TRBJ2-1; a tentative D call is TRBD1 (5 bases match). This receptor was obtained from a human donor with alopecia areata. Material: CD4+ Tregs sorted from blood. This receptor carries the CDR3 CASSYTRQSTSYNEQFF. The nucleotide sequence reads TGTGCCAGCAGCTACACGCGACAGAGCACCTCCTACAATGAGCAGTTCTTC.